The next 16 T cell receptor beta chains were all read from a single sample in a study of control samples from healthy donors and cancer patients. Sequencing used immunoSEQ multiplex PCR; TCRdb keeps in-frame clones, though not all of them. The data contain about 39,000 clones, over 80% of them singletons. Material: blood. The source is a man aged 55 to 70 in good health.

V gene TRBV15 combines with J gene TRBJ1-2, with 8 bases that match TRBD1. CDR3 length: 13 amino acids. Trimming took 5 bases from V and 7 from J; bases not matched to a gene: 6. The germline V gene has CDR1 LNHNV and CDR2 YYDKDF (reference sequence). In DNA form, the CDR3 reads TGTGCCACCAGCTTCCGGACAGGGAGTGGCTACACCTTC. Protein: CATSFRTGSGYTF.

This clone has just one count. The chain couples TRBV10-3 to TRBJ2-7; D uncertain. Germline CDR1 ENHRY, CDR2 SYGVKD. This CDR3 comprises 11 residues. Trimming cost V 3 bases and J 6 bases, with 6 bases left between them. CDR3 residues: CAISEATEQYF. The CDR3 DNA reads TGTGCCATCAGTGAAGCCACCGAGCAGTACTTC.

V usage is TRBV29-1 and J usage is TRBJ2-1, with D possibly matching TRBD2 (5 bases). The ends were cut back, 7 bases at V and 9 bases at J, with 19 bases in the middle. Germline V gene lookup returns CDR1 SQVTM and CDR2 ANQGSEA. This CDR3 has 13 residues. CDR3 in amino acids: CSADLGRGFEQFF. The CDR3 DNA reads as TGCAGCGCCGACTTAGGGAGAGGTTTTGAGCAGTTCTTC.

CDR3 DNA sequence: TGTGCCAGCAGCCCCGCGGACAGGCTGAACACTGAAGCTTTCTTT. As protein: CASSPADRLNTEAFF. V usage is TRBV6-6 and J usage is TRBJ1-1; 7 bases agree with TRBD1. The CDR3 is 15 amino acids. CDR1 and CDR2 from the germline V gene are MNHNY and SVGAGI (reference sequence). V lost 6 bases to trimming and J lost 0 bases; unmatched junction nucleotides: 7.

V usage is TRBV7-8 and J usage is TRBJ2-4; 9 bases map to TRBD2. The CDR3 contains 14 residues. The V and J ends lost 6 bases and 8 bases, in that order; junction bases with no gene match: 8. The V gene's germline CDR1 is SGHVS and CDR2 FQNEAQ. CDR3 sequence (DNA): TGTGCCAGCAGTCGTAGCGGGAGCTGGGACATTCAGTACTTC. It encodes CASSRSGSWDIQYF.

This sequence joins TRBV30 and TRBJ1-3; unclear D gene. This CDR3 is built from 15 residues. With 4 bases removed from V and 0 bases from J, the gap between germline ends came to 13 bases. Germline V gene lookup returns CDR1 GTSNPN and CDR2 SVGIG (reference sequence). CDR3 amino acids: CAWTPLDLSGNTIYF. CDR3 nucleotides: TGTGCCTGGACTCCTCTGGACCTCTCTGGAAACACCATATATTTT.

The CDR3 DNA follows: TGTGCCAGCAGCTCCACCCTGGGACAGGGTTTTTCTGGGGCCAACGTCCTGACTTTC. Translated, it gives CASSSTLGQGFSGANVLTF. The J gene is TRBJ2-6, the V gene TRBV28; 9 positions match TRBD1. Per the germline V gene, CDR1 is MDHEN and CDR2 is SYDVKM. The J segment lost 1 base and the V segment lost 6 bases, leaving 13 bases of the junction unmatched. The CDR3 is 19 amino acids.

The chain combines TRBV5-4 with TRBJ1-6; 7 positions match TRBD1. Trimming at V came to 4 bases and at J to 10 bases, leaving 14 bases not matched to a gene. The CDR3 runs to 16 residues. Germline-derived CDR1 and CDR2 are SGHNT and YYREEE (reference sequence). The CDR3 loop is CASSERQGGSLSPLHF. The CDR3 DNA reads TGTGCCAGCAGCGAAAGACAGGGAGGGTCCCTATCACCCCTCCACTTT.

This clone was recorded once. The chain couples TRBV5-6 to TRBJ2-2; the match to TRBD1 covers 9 bases. Germline V gives CDR1 SGHDT, CDR2 YYEEEE. V trimming: 2 bases; J trimming: 6 bases; junction bases outside the gene matches: 5. The CDR3 totals 15 residues. The CDR3 coding sequence is TGTGCCAGCAGCTTCGGGACAGGGCGAGCCGGGGAGCTGTTTTTT. Its translation is CASSFGTGRAGELFF. Filled out from reference TRBV5-6 and TRBJ2-2, the complete variable domain reads DAGVTQSPTHLIKTRGQQVTLRCSPKSGHDTVSWYQQALGQGPQFIFQYYEEEERQRGNFPDRFSGHQFPNYSSELNVNALLLGDSALYLCASSFGTGRAGELFFGEGSRLTVL.

This rearrangement joins TRBV18 to TRBJ1-4; 9 nucleotides agree with TRBD1. CDR3 length: 18 residues. Per germline, CDR1 KGHSH and CDR2 LQKENI. The V gene end was trimmed by 4 bases and the J gene end by 2 bases; junction bases not matched to a gene: 11. The CDR3 loop is CASSRNNPQGATNEKLFF. In DNA, the CDR3 is TGTGCCAGCTCACGTAACAATCCACAGGGGGCTACTAATGAAAAACTGTTTTTT.

The chain employs TRBV4-3 and TRBJ1-6; 9 bases line up with TRBD1. There are 15 residues in the CDR3. From germline, CDR1 is LGHNA and CDR2 YSLEER. Trimming at V came to 3 bases and at J to 6 bases, leaving 3 bases not matched to a gene. CDR3 sequence (DNA): TGCGCCAGCAGCCAGGACAGGGGAGGTAATTCACCCCTCCACTTT. Translated, it gives CASSQDRGGNSPLHF.

This clone was counted between two and nine times. The J gene is TRBJ2-1, the V gene TRBV7-3; possible D gene TRBD2, 6 bases. The CDR3 length is 14 residues. CDR1 is SGHTA and CDR2 is FQGTGA in the germline V gene. Trimming took 5 bases from V and 2 from J, leaving 10 bases between them. The CDR3 DNA is TGTGCCAGCAGCACGGGACTTCCCTACAATGAGCAGTTCTTC. Encoded protein: CASSTGLPYNEQFF.

This chain joins TRBV4-3 and TRBJ2-3; TRBD2 aligns across 12 bases. Losses at the gene ends were 1 base for V and 0 bases for J; bases not matched to a gene: 2. The CDR3 runs 17 residues. Germline V gene sequence: CDR1 LGHNA, CDR2 YSLEER. CDR3 nucleotides: TGCGCCAGCAGCCAAGTAGGACTAGCGGGGAGCACAGATACGCAGTATTTT. As protein: CASSQVGLAGSTDTQYF.

This chain links TRBV11-2 with TRBJ2-1; TRBD1 matches 7 bases. The V and J ends lost 4 bases and 7 bases, in that order; junction bases with no gene match: 13. Germline V gene lookup returns CDR1 SGHAT and CDR2 FQNNGV. CDR3 length equals 16 residues. In DNA, the CDR3 is TGTGCCAGCAGCTCCTACCGGGACAGAGAGAGGAATGAGCAGTTCTTC. This encodes CASSSYRDRERNEQFF.

The chain recombines TRBV11-2 with TRBJ2-3; D may be TRBD2 (6 bases). With 2 bases removed from V and 5 bases from J, the gap between germline ends came to 14 bases. The CDR3 length is 15 residues. The germline gives CDR1 SGHAT, CDR2 FQNNGV. This CDR3 reads CASSLSPSVGDTQYF. DNA for the CDR3: TGTGCCAGCAGCTTATCTCCTAGCGTCGGAGATACGCAGTATTTT. Full variable domain (missing parts from reference TRBV11-2 and TRBJ2-3): EAGVAQSPRYKIIEKRQSVAFWCNPISGHATLYWYQQILGQGPKLLIQFQNNGVVDDSQLPKDRFSAERLKGVDSTLKIQPAKLEDSAVYLCASSLSPSVGDTQYFGPGTRLTVL.

This clone turned up a few times. The chain links TRBV5-1 to TRBJ1-1, with 11 bases fitting TRBD1. V lost 4 bases to trimming and J lost 8 bases; unmatched junction nucleotides: 10. Germline V gene sequence: CDR1 SGHRS, CDR2 YFSETQ. This CDR3 spans 15 amino acids. CDR3 region: CASSPRTGGGQEAFF. The CDR3 nucleotides are TGCGCCAGCAGCCCCCGGACAGGGGGCGGCCAGGAAGCTTTCTTT.